In this sample, the clone carrying this T cell receptor (beta chain) turned up once. This entry is derived from a study of blood T cell repertoires in COVID-19. On the study more broadly: The United States, Italy and Spain were the sources of the acute and convalescent COVID-19 samples. Sources were T cells, B-cell-depleted T cells, or PBMCs; the material itself was cDNA or gDNA.

This CDR3 has 16 residues. The V end was cut by 4 bases, the J end by 0 bases, with 13 bases between. Per germline, CDR1 SNHLY and CDR2 FYNNEI. In the source study's methods: Reference gene primer amplification gave estimated nucleated cell counts. The assay was immunoSEQ multiplex PCR, and TCRdb's table has in-frame clones only and misses some. That table supplies the V and J calls and clone size; D and trimming were determined from the DNA. This sample has approximately 160,000 clones; about four fifths occur once, and the top ten carry less than 9%. Input material: peripheral blood. This chain joins TRBV2 and TRBJ1-3; D is ambiguous. This TCR was sampled from a man between 35 and 55 years old who had recovered from COVID-19. The CDR3 DNA is TGTGCCAGCAGTGTATCCCATTTGAGCTCTGGAAACACCATATATTTT. Translating gives CASSVSHLSSGNTIYF.